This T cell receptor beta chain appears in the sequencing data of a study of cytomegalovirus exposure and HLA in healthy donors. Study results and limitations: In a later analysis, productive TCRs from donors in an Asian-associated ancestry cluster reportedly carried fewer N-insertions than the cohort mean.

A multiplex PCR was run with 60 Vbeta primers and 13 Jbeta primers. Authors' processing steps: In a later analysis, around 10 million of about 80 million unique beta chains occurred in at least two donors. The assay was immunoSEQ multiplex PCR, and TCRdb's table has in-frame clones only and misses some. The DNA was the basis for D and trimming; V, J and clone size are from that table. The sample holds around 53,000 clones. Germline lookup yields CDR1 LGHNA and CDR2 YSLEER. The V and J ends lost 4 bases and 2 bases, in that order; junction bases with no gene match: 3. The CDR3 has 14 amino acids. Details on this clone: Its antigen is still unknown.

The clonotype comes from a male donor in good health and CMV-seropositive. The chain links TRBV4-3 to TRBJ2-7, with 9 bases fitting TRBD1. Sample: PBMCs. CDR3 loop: CASSRDREAYEQYF. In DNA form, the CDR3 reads TGCGCCAGCAGCCGGGACAGGGAGGCCTACGAGCAGTACTTC.